One and the same sample provided the 15 T cell receptor beta chains below, sequenced in a study of T cell responses to AZD1222 COVID-19 vaccine. The repertoire was sequenced with immunoSEQ multiplex PCR; TCRdb's copy has only in-frame clones and lacks some. The top ten hold 1% of the sample, which has 150,000 to 200,000 clones, approximately 93% seen once. Sequencing used peripheral blood, obtained 28 days after the second AZD1222 dose. All receptors derive from an adult who received the AZD1222 COVID-19 vaccine.

In its sample, this clone was seen once. This chain connects TRBV3-1 (or the pseudogene TRBV3-2) to TRBJ2-7, with D perhaps being TRBD1 or TRBD2 (5 bases each). CDR3 length equals 15 residues. V lost 1 base, J lost 7 bases, and 17 bases lay in between. Germline loops: CDR1 LGHDT, CDR2 YNNKEL (reference sequence). The DNA for the CDR3 is TGTGCCAGCAGCCAAGTTAGTTTGGGGGTTGGAGAGCAGTACTTC. Residues: CASSQVSLGVGEQYF.

The chain uses TRBV2 and TRBJ1-1; possibly TRBD1 for D (5 bases). V lost 5 bases, J lost 4 bases, and 14 bases lay in between. The CDR3 is 14 amino acids. Per germline, CDR1 SNHLY and CDR2 FYNNEI. The chain's CDR3 is CASSRDGRPTEAFF. The CDR3 coding sequence is TGTGCCAGCAGTAGGGACGGCCGGCCCACTGAAGCTTTCTTT. Complete variable domain (other parts from reference TRBV2 and TRBJ1-1): EPEVTQTPSHQVTQMGQEVILRCVPISNHLYFYWYRQILGQKVEFLVSFYNNEISEKSEIFDDQFSVERPDGSNFTLKIRSTKLEDSAMYFCASSRDGRPTEAFFGQGTRLTVV.

The chain carries TRBV6-5 and TRBJ1-2; D ambiguous. Germline-derived CDR1 and CDR2 are MNHEY and SVGAGI. This CDR3 region has 13 residues. V was cut by 7 bases and J by 5 bases, with 14 bases left in between. The CDR3 DNA reads as TGTGCCAGCACCCCCCCGGCTCCTTATGGCTACACCTTC. Translated, it gives CASTPPAPYGYTF.

The chain links TRBV6-6 to TRBJ2-7; tentatively, D is TRBD2 (5 bases). CDR3 size: 14 residues. Trimming left V 4 bases short and J 4 bases short, with 14 bases between. CDR1 and CDR2 (germline): MNHNY, SVGAGI (reference sequence). CDR3 sequence (DNA): TGTGCCAGCAGTTCCCGACCGCCGGGGTACGAGCAGTACTTC. This translates into CASSSRPPGYEQYF.

In the case of this clone: This sample also contains other DNA sequences that code for the same CDR3. This rearrangement joins TRBV18 to TRBJ1-5; possibly TRBD1 for D (5 bases). The CDR3 covers 15 residues. CDR1 KGHSH and CDR2 LQKENI come from the germline V gene. V shed 3 bases and J shed 3 bases, with 12 bases lying between them. The CDR3 is CASSPGTGINQPQHF. The CDR3 DNA reads as TGTGCCAGCTCACCTGGGACTGGGATCAATCAGCCCCAGCATTTT.

V gene TRBV6-5 combines with J gene TRBJ1-1; TRBD1 matches 12 bases. The trim removed 5 bases at V and 6 bases at J, leaving 7 bases unmatched. Germline lookup yields CDR1 MNHEY and CDR2 SVGAGI. This CDR3 is 15 amino acids long. The DNA of the CDR3 is TGTGCCAGCAGTAAGGGACAGGGGGCTATAGCTGAAGCTTTCTTT. Its translation: CASSKGQGAIAEAFF.

This clone has just one count. The chain links TRBV6-5 to TRBJ2-1, with D perhaps TRBD2 (5 bases). Trimming took off 5 bases at V and 9 bases at J, with 17 bases between the two ends. The CDR3 spans 14 residues. Germline V CDR1 and CDR2: MNHEY, SVGAGI. This CDR3 reads CASSQTPGSFEQFF. The CDR3 DNA reads TGTGCCAGCAGTCAAACCCCGGGGAGTTTTGAGCAGTTCTTC.

V gene TRBV4-1 combines with J gene TRBJ1-1; D perhaps matches TRBD1 (5 bases). The CDR3 runs 17 residues. Trimming pared 3 bases from V and 1 base from J, leaving 18 bases between. Per the germline V gene, CDR1 is MGHRA and CDR2 is YSYEKL. This CDR3 reads CASSQRLPAQENTEAFF. The CDR3 coding sequence is TGCGCCAGCAGCCAGCGACTCCCCGCACAGGAGAACACTGAAGCTTTCTTT.

The chain is built from TRBV23-1 and TRBJ2-6, with no clear D. TRBV23-1 is an ORF for which the function is uncertain. The CDR3 contains 16 residues. Trimming pared 3 bases from V and 3 bases from J, leaving 12 bases between. CDR3 DNA sequence: TGCGCCAGCAGTCAGCAGGAAGTAGGTGGGGCCAACGTCCTGACTTTC. Amino acids: CASSQQEVGGANVLTF.

The chain couples TRBV18 to TRBJ1-5; no clear D gene. Trimming left V 3 bases short and J 1 base short, with 10 bases between. Germline values: CDR1 KGHSH, CDR2 LQKENI. This CDR3 is built from 15 residues. CDR3 DNA: TGTGCCAGCTCACCCCTGCCCGACAGCAATCAGCCCCAGCATTTT. Its protein product is CASSPLPDSNQPQHF.

V gene TRBV30 combines with J gene TRBJ2-7, with 9 bases aligning to TRBD1. V shed 3 bases, J shed 4 bases, and the junction held 16 bases outside the gene matches. CDR3 length equals 17 residues. The germline CDR1 and CDR2 sequences are GTSNPN and SVGIG (reference sequence). CDR3 sequence: CAWSSPSDRGYYYEQYF. CDR3 nucleotides: TGTGCCTGGAGCTCCCCCTCCGACAGGGGGTATTATTACGAGCAGTACTTC.

The rearrangement uses TRBV25-1 and TRBJ2-2, with TRBD1 identical over 8 bases. The V and J ends lost 2 bases and 8 bases, in that order; junction bases with no gene match: 7. The CDR3 is 15 amino acids. Germline loops: CDR1 MGHDK, CDR2 SYGVNS. The CDR3 protein is CASSEPGQGLGELFF. The CDR3 DNA follows: TGTGCCAGCAGTGAACCTGGACAGGGTTTGGGGGAGCTGTTTTTT.

The V call is TRBV10-3, the J call TRBJ1-5; 7 bases are a match to TRBD1. V dropped 5 bases and J dropped 4; count of bases not matched to a gene: 5. Germline V gene lookup returns CDR1 ENHRY and CDR2 SYGVKD. This CDR3 region has 14 residues. The CDR3 here is CAISTDRDNQPQHF. CDR3 DNA: TGTGCCATCAGTACAGACAGGGATAATCAGCCCCAGCATTTT.

This chain joins TRBV6-5 and TRBJ1-5; D remains ambiguous. The germline V gene encodes CDR1 MNHEY and CDR2 SVGAGI. The CDR3 covers 13 residues. V was trimmed by 5 bases and J by 0 bases, leaving 5 bases between them. CDR3 sequence reads: CASSRNSNQPQHF. CDR3 in DNA: TGTGCCAGCAGTAGGAATAGCAATCAGCCCCAGCATTTT.

This rearrangement joins TRBV19 to TRBJ2-7; D is uncertain. Deletions cut 3 bases from V and 0 bases from J, with 9 bases between. Per germline, CDR1 LNHDA and CDR2 SQIVND (reference sequence). The CDR3 consists of 14 residues. The CDR3 here is CASSIRTSSYEQYF. The CDR3 coding sequence is TGTGCCAGTAGTATTCGGACCAGCTCCTACGAGCAGTACTTC.